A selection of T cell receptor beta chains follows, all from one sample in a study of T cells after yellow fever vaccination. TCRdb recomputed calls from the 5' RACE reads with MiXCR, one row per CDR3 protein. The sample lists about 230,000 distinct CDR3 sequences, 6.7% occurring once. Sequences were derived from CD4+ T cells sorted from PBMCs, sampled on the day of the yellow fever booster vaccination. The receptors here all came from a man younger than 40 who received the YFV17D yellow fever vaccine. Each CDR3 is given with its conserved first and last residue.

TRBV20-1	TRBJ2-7	CSAEPGTGVPEQYF
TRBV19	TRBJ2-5	CASNRGPGETQYF
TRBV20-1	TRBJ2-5	CSARARLAGWGAGETQYF
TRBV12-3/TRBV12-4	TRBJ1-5	CASSLEGYQPQHF
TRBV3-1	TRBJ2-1	CASALSTSGSGEQFF
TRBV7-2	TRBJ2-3	CASSPGLAGTDMQYF
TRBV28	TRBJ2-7	CASSEGGTYEQYF
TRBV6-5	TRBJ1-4	CASSSTSGEKLFF
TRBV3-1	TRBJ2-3	CASSQGVGRADTQYF
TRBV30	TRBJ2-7	CAWSRSVGYEQYF
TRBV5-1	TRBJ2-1	CASSPGLTSGNEQFF
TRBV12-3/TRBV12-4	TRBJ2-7	CASSKGVDEQYF
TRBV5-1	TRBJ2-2	CASTTGAGLNTGELFF
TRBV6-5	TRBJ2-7	CASSYSGDRIPYEQYF
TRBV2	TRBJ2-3	CASSDPPPGQFTDTQYF
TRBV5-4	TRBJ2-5	CASSLWIGRGEETQYF
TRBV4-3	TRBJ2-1	CASSQVSGGEQFF
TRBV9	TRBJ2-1	CASSTPGTRQFF
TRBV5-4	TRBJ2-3	CASSLDRVRQDTQYF
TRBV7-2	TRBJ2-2	CASSLKAGGELFF
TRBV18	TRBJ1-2	CASSPGTPLGSYGYTF
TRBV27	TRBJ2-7	CASRGLARITYEQYF
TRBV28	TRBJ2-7	CASRTDGYEQYF
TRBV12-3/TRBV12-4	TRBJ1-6	CASSLVDNSPLHF
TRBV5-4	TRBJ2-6	CASSPDPAGANVLTF
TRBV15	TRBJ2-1	CATSRDRGSAEQFF
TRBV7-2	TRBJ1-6	CASSFRQGDSPLHF
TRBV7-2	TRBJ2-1	CASSLQVEREQFF
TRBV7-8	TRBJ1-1	CASSPRQRHTEAFF
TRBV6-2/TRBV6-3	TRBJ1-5	CASSYPGNQPQHF
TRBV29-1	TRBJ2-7	CSVVGTTYEQYF
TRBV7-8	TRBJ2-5	CASSLGPGRRETQYF
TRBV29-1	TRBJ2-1	CSVVGTDLYNEQFF
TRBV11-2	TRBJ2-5	CASSLNLGEAGGPSKTQYF
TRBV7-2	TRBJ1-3	CASSSRTGLSGNTIYF
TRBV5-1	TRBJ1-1	CASSLAGGHTEAFF
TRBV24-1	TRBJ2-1	CATSDPSTSGRTPNEQFF
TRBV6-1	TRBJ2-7	CASRDRSSYEQYF
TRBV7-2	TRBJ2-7	CASSPGPRYEQYF
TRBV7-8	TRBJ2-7	CASSRSSDRERKGQYF
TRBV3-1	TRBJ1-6	CASSQRTGLSPLHF
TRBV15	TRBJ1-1	CATSRDPGSWNTEAFF
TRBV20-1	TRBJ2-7	CSALGTSGGYEQYF
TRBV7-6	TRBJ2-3	CASSSRTASTDTQYF
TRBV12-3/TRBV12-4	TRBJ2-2	CASSSYQGTGELFF
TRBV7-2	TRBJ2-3	CASSLVGTGGRTDTQYF
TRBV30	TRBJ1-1	CAWSVFPGTGAEAFF
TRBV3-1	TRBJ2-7	CASSQGTITYEQYF
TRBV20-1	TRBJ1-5	CSAGDSLNQPQHF
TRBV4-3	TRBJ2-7	CASSQAPWDRDYEQYF
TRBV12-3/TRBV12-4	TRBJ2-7	CASSFLGISYEQYF
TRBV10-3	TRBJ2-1	CAISESPLGENEQFF
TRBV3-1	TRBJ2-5	CASSQSTSKTQYF
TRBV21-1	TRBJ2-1	CASLDSYNEQFF
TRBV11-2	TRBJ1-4	CASHAGIAEKLFF
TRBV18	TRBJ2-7	CASSPPLAGAPYEQYF
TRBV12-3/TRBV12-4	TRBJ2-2	CASTPLGGTGELFF
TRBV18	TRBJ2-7	CASSPGLAGEYEQYF
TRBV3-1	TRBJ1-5	CASSQNLYQPQHF